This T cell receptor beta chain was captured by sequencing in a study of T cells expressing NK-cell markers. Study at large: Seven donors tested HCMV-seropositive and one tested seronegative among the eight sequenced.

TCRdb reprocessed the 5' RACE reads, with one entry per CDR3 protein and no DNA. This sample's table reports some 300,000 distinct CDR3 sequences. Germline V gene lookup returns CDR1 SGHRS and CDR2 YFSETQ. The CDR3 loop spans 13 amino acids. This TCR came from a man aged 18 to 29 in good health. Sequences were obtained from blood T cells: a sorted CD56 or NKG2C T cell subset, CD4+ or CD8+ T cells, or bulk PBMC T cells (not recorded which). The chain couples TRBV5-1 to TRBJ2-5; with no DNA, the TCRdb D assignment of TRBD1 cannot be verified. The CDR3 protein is CASRAGTEETQYF.